The 8 T cell receptor beta chains given below trace back to one sample, sequenced in a study of shared clonotypes between healthy human individuals. The method was immunoSEQ multiplex PCR; TCRdb's version includes in-frame clones alone and lacks a portion of them. The repertoire holds more than 2 million clones, with about 95% as singletons. CD45RO-negative, CCR7-positively selected cells formed the naive CD8 fraction, excluding terminally differentiated effector memory CD45RA+ cells. Sequences were obtained from naive CD8+ T cells sorted from blood. The source of these receptors is a man aged 18 to 29 in good health.

The J gene is TRBJ2-5, the V gene TRBV9; TRBD1 agrees at 9 bases. Germline CDR1 is SGDLS and CDR2 is YYNGEE. V was clipped by 3 bases and J by 5 bases; unmatched bases: 8. CDR3 length: 15 amino acids. CDR3 residues: CASSAPGQGGETQYF. CDR3 coding DNA: TGTGCCAGCAGCGCTCCGGGACAGGGTGGGGAGACCCAGTACTTC.

The V call is TRBV6-5, the J call TRBJ2-2; 12 nucleotides line up with TRBD2. J lost 6 bases, V lost 2 bases, and 1 base had no gene match. Germline V gives CDR1 MNHEY, CDR2 SVGAGI. The CDR3 runs to 15 residues. The CDR3: CASSYLAGGAGELFF. CDR3 sequence (DNA): TGTGCCAGCAGTTACCTAGCGGGAGGGGCCGGGGAGCTGTTTTTT.

This sequence joins TRBV9 and TRBJ1-1; tentative D call: TRBD1 (5 bases). This CDR3 is built from 15 residues. CDR1 is SGDLS, CDR2 YYNGEE, per germline. With 2 bases removed from V and 1 base from J, the gap between germline ends came to 12 bases. The CDR3 reads CASSVVGVGNTEAFF. DNA for the CDR3: TGTGCCAGCAGCGTGGTGGGGGTCGGGAACACTGAAGCTTTCTTT.

The chain uses TRBV2 and TRBJ1-5; D possibly corresponds to TRBD1 (6 bases). The V gene lost 5 bases and the J gene lost 7 bases, with 18 bases spanning the gap. This CDR3 is 15 amino acids long. CDR1 SNHLY and CDR2 FYNNEI come from the germline V gene. Here the CDR3 DNA reads TGTGCCAGCAGTCGTATGAGTTCAGGGGAACAGCCCCAGCATTTT. Protein product: CASSRMSSGEQPQHF.

The genes are TRBV7-9 and TRBJ1-1; D may be TRBD1 (6 bases). V was shortened by 1 base and J by 5 bases, with 11 bases between the two germline ends. This CDR3 has 14 residues. Germline CDR1 is SEHNR and CDR2 is FQNEAQ (reference sequence). This chain's CDR3 is CASSLGTGPTEAFF. The CDR3 coding sequence is TGTGCCAGCAGCTTAGGCACAGGGCCAACTGAAGCTTTCTTT. Filled out from reference TRBV7-9 and TRBJ1-1, the complete variable domain reads DTGVSQNPRHKITKRGQNVTFRCDPISEHNRLYWYRQTLGQGPEFLTYFQNEAQLEKSRLLSDRFSAERPKGSFSTLEIQRTEQGDSAMYLCASSLGTGPTEAFFGQGTRLTVV.

This clone was found once. This chain connects TRBV11-2 to TRBJ2-7; 7 bases are a match to TRBD2. Germline-derived CDR1 and CDR2 are SGHAT and FQNNGV. Germline trimming cut 4 bases from V and 0 bases from J; bases unmatched to any gene: 6. CDR3 length: 15 residues. For the CDR3, the DNA is TGTGCCAGCAGCTCCGAGGGAGGGAGCTCCTACGAGCAGTACTTC. Translated: CASSSEGGSSYEQYF.

The rearrangement joins TRBV28 to TRBJ1-2; 7 positions match TRBD1. CDR1 MDHEN and CDR2 SYDVKM come from the germline V gene. This CDR3 comprises 15 residues. V trimming: 5 bases; J trimming: 4 bases; junction bases outside the gene matches: 10. In nucleotides, the CDR3 is TGTGCCAGCAGTAGCGACAGGGAGACTACCTATGGCTACACCTTC. It is translated as CASSSDRETTYGYTF.

This CDR3 reads CASSLAPVQPQHF. CDR3 DNA sequence: TGCGCCAGCAGCTTGGCCCCAGTCCAGCCCCAGCATTTT. This chain connects TRBV5-1 to TRBJ1-5; no clear D gene. Germline CDR1 and CDR2: SGHRS and YFSETQ. V lost 0 bases and J lost 7, with 8 bases in between. The length of the CDR3 is 13 residues.